The present TCR beta chain was sequenced within a study of T cell repertoires in cytomegalovirus infection. Findings and caveats of the study: HLA-C-restricted CMV-specific TCR beta clonotypes prevailed in the ex vivo response.

TCRdb processed the reads anew with MiXCR; each CDR3 protein has one entry. Among roughly 320,000 distinct CDR3 sequences listed, about 9.1% were seen once. V was trimmed by 0 bases and J by 2 bases, leaving 11 bases between them. CDR3 length equals 16 residues. Germline CDR1 and CDR2: MNHEY and SVGEGT. Many counts were recorded for this clonotype. The antigen is unknown. The V call is TRBV6-2 or TRBV6-3, the J call TRBJ1-5; no reliable D call. Sequencing was carried out using PBMCs. The receptor was derived from a human donor in good health (CMV status not recorded). Some clones in this sample may be carry-over from other donors' samples. Here the CDR3 reads CASSYSRDGGNQPQHF. In nucleotides, the CDR3 is TGTGCCAGCAGTTACTCGAGAGACGGTGGCAATCAGCCCCAGCATTTT.